This TCR beta chain was captured in a study of cytomegalovirus exposure and HLA in healthy donors. Study-level background: In a later analysis, it was reported that the 120 or so validation repertoires had been produced on the same platform as the roughly 700 repertoires belonging to the first cohort. Broader study findings: As confirmed in vitro, three CMV-associated chains were specific for CMV antigens. Cytomegalovirus status, reportedly, was diagnosed with high specificity and sensitivity by the classifier.

From the 120-subject validation cohort, which was separate from the approximately 670-subject first cohort, the donors were drawn. Worth noting for this clone: The antigen is unknown.

Assay used: immunoSEQ multiplex PCR; TCRdb lists only in-frame clones, some missing. The sample carries under 200,000 clones, roughly three quarters recorded once. The germline V gene encodes CDR1 MNHEY and CDR2 SVGAGI. The V gene lost 2 bases and the J gene lost 1 base, with 9 bases spanning the gap. CDR3 length: 15 amino acids. Sequenced: PBMCs. The source of this sequence is a woman between 25 and 40 years old in good health and CMV-seronegative. The chain couples TRBV6-5 to TRBJ2-1; D not resolved. CDR3 sequence reads: CASSYGQVSYNEQFF. The CDR3 nucleotides read TGTGCCAGCAGTTACGGGCAGGTATCCTACAATGAGCAGTTCTTC.